This T cell receptor beta chain is from a study of blood T cell repertoires in COVID-19. V gave up 2 bases and J gave up 6 bases; unmatched junction bases: 9. Germline-derived CDR1 and CDR2 are MNHEY and SMNVEV (reference sequence). This CDR3 is 17 amino acids long. Using immunoSEQ multiplex PCR, the repertoire was profiled, and TCRdb retains in-frame clones only, with some absent. The sample yields hundreds of thousands of clones, just over 85% seen once. The sample taken for sequencing was peripheral blood. The sequence was collected from a woman aged 25 to 45 with active or convalescent COVID-19. This sequence joins TRBV27 and TRBJ1-6; 8 nucleotides agree with TRBD1. The CDR3 region has the DNA TGTGCCAGCAGTTTAACCGACAGGGGATATGTTAATTCACCCCTCCACTTT. This encodes CASSLTDRGYVNSPLHF.